One TCR beta chain is described in this entry. The data derive from a study of blood T cells in healthy people across ages. PCR was performed a second time for about 7 to 12 cycles using a sample-barcoded 5' primer and a J-beta primer mix. TCRdb independently ran MiXCR on the 5' RACE reads; one entry per CDR3 protein. The sample has roughly 2 million distinct CDR3 sequences; about 50% are singletons. CDR3 length: 14 amino acids. Trimming took 7 bases from V and 1 from J, leaving 11 bases between them. Germline CDR1 is SGHTA and CDR2 is FQGNSA. The V gene is TRBV7-2, the J gene TRBJ1-5; D not resolved. Sequencing was carried out using blood. This TCR was recovered from a woman aged 40 to 55 in good health. The DNA for the CDR3 is TGTGCCAGCACCCCCAGCGGCAGCAATCAGCCCCAGCATTTT. Protein sequence: CASTPSGSNQPQHF. Supplemented by reference TRBV7-2 and TRBJ1-5, the full variable domain reads GAGVSQSPSNKVTEKGKDVELRCDPISGHTALYWYRQSLGQGLEFLIYFQGNSAPDKSGLPSDRFSAERTGGSVSTLTIQRTQQEDSAVYLCASTPSGSNQPQHFGDGTRLSIL.